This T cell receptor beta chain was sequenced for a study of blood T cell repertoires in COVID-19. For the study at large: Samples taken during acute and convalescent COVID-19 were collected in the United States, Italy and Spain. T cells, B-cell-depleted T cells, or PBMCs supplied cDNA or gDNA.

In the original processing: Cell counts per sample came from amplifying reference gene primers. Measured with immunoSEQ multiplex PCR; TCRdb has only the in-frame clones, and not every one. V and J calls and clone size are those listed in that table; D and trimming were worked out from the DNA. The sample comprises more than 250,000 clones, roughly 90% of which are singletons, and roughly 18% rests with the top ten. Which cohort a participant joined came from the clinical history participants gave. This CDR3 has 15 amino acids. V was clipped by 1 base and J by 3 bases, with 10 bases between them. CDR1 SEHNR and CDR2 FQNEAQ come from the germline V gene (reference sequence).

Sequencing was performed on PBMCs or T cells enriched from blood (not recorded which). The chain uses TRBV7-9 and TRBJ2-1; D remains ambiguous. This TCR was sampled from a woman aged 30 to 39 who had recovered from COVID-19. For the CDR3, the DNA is TGTGCCAGCAGCTTAGGGGCAAGCAGCTACAATGAGCAGTTCTTC. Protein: CASSLGASSYNEQFF.